This TCR beta chain was recorded in a study of response to subunit inactivated influenza vaccine. Study-wide results and caveats: It was the authors' suggestion that each seasonal influenza vaccination recruits few new T cells.

Trimming left V 2 bases short and J 0 bases short, with 18 bases between. Germline lookup yields CDR1 SGHRS and CDR2 YFSETQ. CDR3 length: 19 amino acids. To note about this clonotype: The target antigen is unknown.

TCRdb fed the RT-PCR reads into MiXCR, producing one record per CDR3 protein. The repertoire includes about 240,000 distinct CDR3 sequences, roughly an eighth of them detected once, and 7.8% sits in the top ten. The chain couples TRBV5-1 to TRBJ2-6; D is unclear. The origin of this receptor is a man in his fifties or sixties who received an inactivated influenza vaccine. Sample: non-naive T cells sorted from PBMCs, taken around 15 days before vaccination. The CDR3 nucleotides are TGCGCCAGCAGCTTACACGTTACAGTTACACGCTCTGGGGCCAACGTCCTGACTTTC. Protein: CASSLHVTVTRSGANVLTF. Full variable domain (rest looked up from reference TRBV5-1 and TRBJ2-6): KAGVTQTPRYLIKTRGQQVTLSCSPISGHRSVSWYQQTPGQGLQFLFEYFSETQRNKGNFPGRFSGRQFSNSRSEMNVSTLELGDSALYLCASSLHVTVTRSGANVLTFGAGSRLTVL.